This TCR beta chain stems from a study of blood T cell repertoires in COVID-19. Whole-study context: T cells, B-cell-depleted T cells, or PBMCs supplied cDNA or gDNA.

The V and J ends lost 6 bases and 4 bases respectively, with 20 bases between them. The CDR3 contains 16 residues. Per germline, CDR1 SGHRS and CDR2 YFSETQ. Per the original data handling: Nucleated cell number was recorded as an estimate derived from reference gene primer amplification. Using immunoSEQ multiplex PCR, the repertoire was profiled, and TCRdb retains in-frame clones only, with some absent. That table is the source of V, J and clone size, and D and trimming were worked out from the DNA. The repertoire holds about 280,000 clones, around 90% seen once, with about 6.1% in the top ten. Grouping used clinical history reported by participants in a survey and questionnaire. Cohort 3 recovered donors had two negative PCRs, clearance, or symptom resolution.

Sequenced: PBMCs or T cells enriched from blood (not recorded which). This TCR was sampled from a middle-aged woman who had recovered from COVID-19. The chain uses TRBV5-1 and TRBJ2-1, with D perhaps matching TRBD2 (5 bases). For the CDR3, the DNA is TGCGCCAGCACCGAAGGTTCCGGGAACCTGTACAATGAGCAGTTCTTC. This gives the protein CASTEGSGNLYNEQFF.